This paragraph reports one T cell receptor beta chain. Measured with immunoSEQ multiplex PCR; TCRdb has only the in-frame clones, and not every one. The table records around 120,000 clones, around 86% of them present only once. This entry is derived from a study of blood T cell repertoires in COVID-19. The clonotype was recovered from a woman in her seventies with acute or convalescent COVID-19. The sample was peripheral blood.

The CDR3 loop is CASSYGDRGPDEQYF. For the CDR3, the DNA is TGTGCCAGCAGCTACGGGGACAGGGGACCGGACGAGCAGTACTTC. The chain links TRBV7-9 to TRBJ2-7; TRBD1 agrees at 10 bases. The CDR3 consists of 15 residues. Germline lookup yields CDR1 SEHNR and CDR2 FQNEAQ (reference sequence). Unmatched junction bases numbered 8, after V lost 4 bases and J lost 5 bases.